A selection of T cell receptor beta chains follows, all from one sample in a study of control samples from healthy donors and cancer patients. Here immunoSEQ multiplex PCR was the method, and the copy in TCRdb shows in-frame clones only, minus some. This table has roughly 40,000 clones, about 94% appearing once. The sequenced sample consisted of blood. Every receptor here comes from a woman between 45 and 60 years old in good health. Each CDR3 is given with its conserved first and last residue. A D gene is named only where the DNA matches it firmly. Size is stated for part of the rows, as once, few or many counts, or as a class when the clone is expanded.

D gene | J gene | V gene | clone size | CDR3 protein | CDR3 DNA
NA | TRBJ2-5 | TRBV3-1/TRBV3-2 | NA | CASSQDWQGDETQYF | TGTGCCAGCAGCCAAGATTGGCAGGGCGACGAGACCCAGTACTTC
NA | TRBJ1-3 | TRBV5-1 | NA | CASSLASGTPRNGNTIYF | TGCGCCAGCAGCCTGGCCTCCGGGACACCTAGGAATGGAAACACCATATATTTT
TRBD1 | TRBJ1-6 | TRBV18 | NA | CASSPLSTGGSHNSPLHF | TGTGCCAGCTCACCACTGTCTACAGGGGGCAGTCATAATTCACCCCTCCACTTT
NA | TRBJ2-2 | TRBV7-8 | large | CASSLEGGRGTGELFF | TGTGCCAGCAGCTTAGAAGGTGGCAGGGGAACCGGGGAGCTGTTTTTT
NA | TRBJ1-1 | TRBV28 | NA | CASSSRLGAFF | TGTGCCAGCAGTTCCAGATTAGGTGCTTTCTTT
NA | TRBJ1-1 | TRBV20-1 | NA | CSASNSLNTEAFF | TGCAGTGCTAGTAACAGTTTGAACACTGAAGCTTTCTTT
NA | TRBJ1-1 | TRBV9 | NA | CASSVGAYTEAFF | TGTGCCAGCAGCGTAGGAGCCTACACTGAAGCTTTCTTT
NA | TRBJ2-7 | TRBV7-2 | NA | CASSQSSYEQYF | TGTGCCAGCAGCCAAAGCTCCTACGAGCAGTACTTC
NA | TRBJ2-5 | TRBV19 | few | CASSQVAETQYF | TGTGCCAGTAGTCAGGTAGCGGAGACCCAGTACTTC
NA | TRBJ1-3 | TRBV3-1/TRBV3-2 | NA | CASSQGVRNTIYF | TGTGCCAGCAGCCAGGGCGTTCGAAACACCATATATTTT
NA | TRBJ1-1 | TRBV28 | NA | CASTITGWVTEAFF | TGTGCCAGTACCATTACGGGGTGGGTCACTGAAGCTTTCTTT
NA | TRBJ1-3 | TRBV19 | NA | CASSIGREPGNTIYF | TGTGCCAGTAGTATTGGCAGGGAGCCTGGAAACACCATATATTTT
NA | TRBJ2-1 | TRBV7-3 | NA | CASSPGRGNLGYNEQFF | TGTGCCAGCAGCCCAGGTCGGGGTAATTTGGGGTACAATGAGCAGTTCTTC
NA | TRBJ1-1 | TRBV19 | NA | CASSSQVGTEAFF | TGTGCCAGTAGCTCACAGGTCGGCACTGAAGCTTTCTTT
NA | TRBJ2-3 | TRBV29-1 | NA | CSVTWATDTQYF | TGCAGCGTCACATGGGCCACAGATACGCAGTATTTT
TRBD1 | TRBJ1-4 | TRBV19 | NA | CASSSRGQATNEKLFF | TGTGCCAGTAGTAGCAGGGGGCAAGCAACTAATGAAAAACTGTTTTTT
TRBD1 | TRBJ1-2 | TRBV27 | NA | CASSPRTGDYGYTF | TGTGCCAGCAGTCCTCGGACAGGGGACTATGGCTACACCTTC
NA | TRBJ2-3 | TRBV5-5 | NA | CASSWALTTDTQYF | TGTGCCAGCAGTTGGGCCTTGACCACAGATACGCAGTATTTT
TRBD1 | TRBJ2-1 | TRBV7-2 | NA | CASSSRDRAYNEQFF | TGTGCCAGCAGCTCTCGGGACAGGGCCTACAATGAGCAGTTCTTC
NA | TRBJ1-2 | TRBV3-1/TRBV3-2 | once | CASSQEGGAGNYGYTF | TGTGCCAGCAGCCAAGAAGGTGGGGCGGGAAACTATGGCTACACCTTC
TRBD2 | TRBJ2-3 | TRBV6-6 | NA | CASSPAGGPTDTQYF | TGTGCCAGCAGTCCAGCGGGGGGGCCAACAGATACGCAGTATTTT
TRBD1 | TRBJ1-6 | TRBV6-5 | NA | CASRGTGSNSPLHF | TGTGCCAGCAGGGGGACAGGCAGTAATTCACCCCTCCACTTT
TRBD1 | TRBJ1-2 | TRBV6-2/TRBV6-3 | NA | CASSQPGTGYGYTF | TGTGCCAGCAGTCAACCCGGGACAGGGTATGGCTACACCTTC
TRBD1 | TRBJ1-1 | TRBV10-1 | NA | CASPPEPGQGRAYTEAFF | TGCGCCAGCCCACCTGAGCCGGGACAGGGGAGGGCCTACACTGAAGCTTTCTTT
NA | TRBJ1-2 | TRBV6-2/TRBV6-3 | NA | CASSFQVYGYTF | TGTGCCAGCAGTTTCCAGGTTTATGGCTACACCTTC
TRBD2 | TRBJ2-3 | TRBV5-1 | few | CASSLRGLGADTQYF | TGCGCCAGCAGCTTGCGGGGACTAGGGGCAGATACGCAGTATTTT
NA | TRBJ1-1 | TRBV19 | NA | CASKLHMNTEAFF | TGTGCCAGTAAACTTCACATGAACACTGAAGCTTTCTTT
NA | TRBJ2-3 | TRBV12-3/TRBV12-4 | once | CASTWGYDTQYF | TGTGCCAGCACCTGGGGGTACGATACGCAGTATTTT
TRBD1 | TRBJ1-6 | TRBV19 | NA | CASSRKSGGDSPLHF | TGTGCCAGTAGTCGTAAGTCAGGGGGCGATTCACCCCTCCACTTT
NA | TRBJ2-1 | TRBV28 | NA | CASRPQGGVNEQFF | TGTGCCAGCAGACCGCAGGGGGGGGTCAATGAGCAGTTCTTC
TRBD1 | TRBJ1-1 | TRBV27 | NA | CASSLGTGGNTEAFF | TGTGCCAGCAGTTTAGGGACAGGGGGGAACACTGAAGCTTTCTTT
NA | TRBJ1-6 | TRBV9 | few | CASSVGGESSPLHF | TGTGCCAGCAGCGTAGGGGGGGAGAGTTCACCCCTCCACTTT
NA | TRBJ2-7 | TRBV6-6 | NA | CASTGLDEQYF | TGTGCCAGCACGGGCTTGGACGAGCAGTACTTC
TRBD2 | TRBJ2-1 | TRBV4-2 | once | CASTVTGTSGGAIWDEQFF | TGTGCCAGCACGGTAACCGGGACTAGCGGGGGGGCCATTTGGGATGAGCAGTTCTTC
NA | TRBJ1-3 | TRBV7-9 | NA | CASSKDRLSGNTIYF | TGTGCCAGCAGCAAAGACAGACTCTCTGGAAACACCATATATTTT
NA | TRBJ1-6 | TRBV5-1 | NA | CASTEDGPLHF | TGCGCCAGCACGGAAGACGGACCCCTCCACTTT
NA | TRBJ2-2 | TRBV2 | NA | CARALTNTGELFF | TGTGCCAGGGCCCTTACCAACACCGGGGAGCTGTTTTTT
NA | TRBJ2-5 | TRBV6-2/TRBV6-3 | NA | CASSDSWNQFLVDHQETQYF | TGTGCCAGCAGTGATTCATGGAATCAGTTTTTGGTGGACCACCAAGAGACCCAGTACTTC
TRBD1 | TRBJ1-6 | TRBV12-5 | NA | CASGWTPGTANSPLHF | TGTGCTAGTGGTTGGACCCCCGGGACAGCTAATTCACCCCTCCACTTT
NA | TRBJ1-6 | TRBV2 | NA | CASSVARGYNSPLHF | TGTGCCAGCAGTGTTGCCAGGGGATATAATTCACCCCTCCACTTT
TRBD1 | TRBJ1-2 | TRBV27 | NA | CASSFTGQGDYGYTF | TGTGCCAGCAGTTTCACGGGACAGGGGGACTATGGCTACACCTTC
NA | TRBJ2-7 | TRBV7-8 | NA | CASSLTGSSYEQYF | TGTGCCAGCAGCTTAACCGGGTCCTCCTACGAGCAGTACTTC
NA | TRBJ1-4 | TRBV19 | NA | CASSIGVRGREEKLFF | TGTGCCAGTAGTATAGGGGTGAGGGGCCGAGAGGAAAAACTGTTTTTT
NA | TRBJ1-4 | TRBV6-4 | NA | CASSDGAEPEKLFF | TGTGCCAGCAGTGACGGGGCCGAACCCGAAAAACTGTTTTTT
NA | TRBJ1-1 | TRBV7-6 | NA | CASSLGVQGLNTEAFF | TGTGCCAGCAGCTTAGGGGTCCAGGGCTTGAACACTGAAGCTTTCTTT
NA | TRBJ2-7 | TRBV3-1/TRBV3-2 | NA | CASSPRDKLYEQYF | TGTGCCAGCAGCCCCCGGGACAAGCTCTACGAGCAGTACTTC
NA | TRBJ2-7 | TRBV19 | NA | CASSTEVLSYEQYF | TGTGCCAGTAGTACAGAAGTCCTCTCCTACGAGCAGTACTTC
NA | TRBJ1-5 | TRBV6-5 | NA | CASVVGGENQPQHF | TGTGCCAGCGTGGTGGGGGGGGAGAATCAGCCCCAGCATTTT
NA | TRBJ2-1 | TRBV9 | once | CASSHEEGAYNEQFF | TGTGCCAGCAGCCACGAAGAGGGGGCCTACAATGAGCAGTTCTTC
TRBD1 | TRBJ1-1 | TRBV5-1 | NA | CASSPGGTGSGNTEAFF | TGCGCCAGCAGCCCTGGCGGGACAGGGTCGGGGAACACTGAAGCTTTCTTT
NA | TRBJ2-7 | TRBV3-1/TRBV3-2 | NA | CASSRVRDEQYF | TGTGCCAGCAGCCGAGTTCGCGACGAGCAGTACTTC
NA | TRBJ1-1 | TRBV24-1 | once | CATSDGRQTNTEAFF | TGTGCCACCAGTGACGGGAGACAGACTAACACTGAAGCTTTCTTT
NA | TRBJ2-2 | TRBV2 | NA | CASKTDADTGELFF | TGTGCCAGTAAGACAGACGCCGACACCGGGGAGCTGTTTTTT
TRBD1 | TRBJ1-4 | TRBV7-2 | NA | CASSMTGTHNEKLFF | TGTGCCAGCAGCATGACAGGGACCCATAATGAAAAACTGTTTTTT
TRBD2 | TRBJ2-1 | TRBV19 | NA | CASSRGDNEQFF | TGTGCCAGTAGCCGGGGGGACAATGAGCAGTTCTTC
NA | TRBJ1-1 | TRBV9 | NA | CASSPGGIAEAFF | TGTGCCAGCAGCCCCGGGGGTATAGCTGAAGCTTTCTTT
NA | TRBJ1-1 | TRBV12-3/TRBV12-4 | NA | CASVAGYTEAFF | TGTGCCAGCGTGGCGGGGTACACTGAAGCTTTCTTT
NA | TRBJ1-3 | TRBV6-5 | NA | CASRDLGNTIYF | TGTGCCAGCAGAGATCTTGGAAACACCATATATTTT
TRBD1 | TRBJ2-7 | TRBV28 | NA | CASSPGQYEQYF | TGTGCCAGCAGTCCGGGACAGTACGAGCAGTACTTC
NA | TRBJ1-1 | TRBV5-8 | NA | CASSLAPGRNTEAFF | TGTGCCAGCAGCTTGGCCCCCGGACGGAACACTGAAGCTTTCTTT